These T cell receptor beta chains were read from a single sample in a study of blood T cell repertoires in COVID-19. Using immunoSEQ multiplex PCR, the repertoire was profiled, and TCRdb retains in-frame clones only, with some absent. The data show about 350,000 clones, roughly nine tenths seen once. Material: peripheral blood. These receptors came from a woman aged 55-69 years with COVID-19, enrolled during active disease. Each CDR3 is given with its conserved first and last residue. A D gene is named only where the DNA matches it firmly. Not all rows give a size; the values are once, few, many and, for expanded clones, a class.

>.|.|TRBV7-9|TRBJ2-3
TGTGCCAGCGACCCCGCACCCCGGGGGGATACGCAGTATTTT
CASDPAPRGDTQYF
>once|TRBD2|TRBV28|TRBJ2-7
TGTGCCAGCTGCTGGGCCGGGGGGGCGAATACTTACGAGCAGTACTTC
CASCWAGGANTYEQYF
>.|.|TRBV6-6|TRBJ1-5
TGTGCCAGCAGTTACGGGGCAGCGGGTCAGCCCCAGCATTTT
CASSYGAAGQPQHF
>.|.|TRBV18|TRBJ2-2
TGTGCCAGCTCACTCCTGGACAGGAACACCGGGGAGCTGTTTTTT
CASSLLDRNTGELFF
>once|.|TRBV11-2|TRBJ2-5
TGTGCCAGCAGCTTAGACCCAGGGGAGACCCAGTACTTC
CASSLDPGETQYF
>.|.|TRBV18|TRBJ1-3
TGTGCCAGCTCACCACCGGACAAGGGAAACACCATATATTTT
CASSPPDKGNTIYF
>.|TRBD1|TRBV3-1/TRBV3-2|TRBJ1-2
TGTGCCAGCAGCCAAATCTTCCCAGGGGGCCCTCACGGCTACACCTTC
CASSQIFPGGPHGYTF
>.|TRBD2|TRBV6-2/TRBV6-3|TRBJ2-1
TGTGCCAGCAGTTACTCGGTGCGGGGGGGCCGCTACAATGAGCAGTTCTTC
CASSYSVRGGRYNEQFF
>.|.|TRBV7-9|TRBJ2-5
TGTGCCAGCAGCTTACTAGCAAAGGAGACCCAGTACTTC
CASSLLAKETQYF
>.|.|TRBV2|TRBJ1-1
TGTGCCAGCAGTATCAGACGGGTGAACACTGAAGCTTTCTTT
CASSIRRVNTEAFF
>.|.|TRBV28|TRBJ1-2
TGTGCCAGCGGCAGACAGGAAGGCTACACCTTC
CASGRQEGYTF
>.|TRBD1|TRBV4-1|TRBJ1-2
TGCGCCAGCAGCCAGGCCAACAGGGGCGCCAGTTTTAACTATGGCTACACCTTC
CASSQANRGASFNYGYTF
>.|.|TRBV4-1|TRBJ1-1
TGCGCCAGCAGCCAAGATCAGGGGATGAACACTGAAGCTTTCTTT
CASSQDQGMNTEAFF
>.|TRBD1|TRBV5-4|TRBJ1-2
TGTGCCAGCAGCTTTTTCGGACAGGGCTTTAGTGGCTACACCTTC
CASSFFGQGFSGYTF
>.|.|TRBV19|TRBJ1-6
TGTGCCAGTAGAGGGGTACACTATAATTCACCCCTCCACTTT
CASRGVHYNSPLHF
>.|.|TRBV11-2|TRBJ2-3
TGTGCCAGCAGCTTAGTACCGGGTGAAAATACGCAGTATTTT
CASSLVPGENTQYF
>.|TRBD1|TRBV7-9|TRBJ2-7
TGTGCCAGCAGCTTAGATCCCGGGACAGCCTACGAGCAGTACTTC
CASSLDPGTAYEQYF
>.|.|TRBV6-5|TRBJ1-5
TGTGCCAGCAGCCTTCGACACCGTGATCAGCCCCAGCATTTT
CASSLRHRDQPQHF
>.|.|TRBV2|TRBJ2-7
TGTGCCAGCAGTGAATCTGTCTACGAGCAGTACTTC
CASSESVYEQYF
>.|.|TRBV3-1/TRBV3-2|TRBJ1-2
TGTGCCAGCAGCCAAAAAGGGGCGACAGTGAACTATGGCTACACCTTC
CASSQKGATVNYGYTF
>.|TRBD2|TRBV3-1/TRBV3-2|TRBJ2-1
TGTGCCAGCAGCCTTCAAGGGACTAGCGGGGGGTACTCCTACAATGAGCAGTTCTTC
CASSLQGTSGGYSYNEQFF
>.|.|TRBV10-3|TRBJ2-7
TGTGCCATCATGAGTCGGGCACAGGGAACCTACGAGCAGTACTTC
CAIMSRAQGTYEQYF
>.|.|TRBV10-3|TRBJ1-5
TGTGCCGTCCAGGGTAGGGGCAATCAGCCCCAGCATTTT
CAVQGRGNQPQHF
>.|.|TRBV7-9|TRBJ2-6
TGTGCCAGCAGGGTGACAGTAACCTCTGGGGCCAACGTCCTGACTTTC
CASRVTVTSGANVLTF
>.|.|TRBV2|TRBJ1-2
TGTGCCAGCAGTACCGACCGACTTAACTATGGCTACACCTTC
CASSTDRLNYGYTF
>.|.|TRBV5-1|TRBJ1-3
TGCGCCAGCAGCTTGGTTGGGGGGGCGTATGGAAACACCATATATTTT
CASSLVGGAYGNTIYF
>.|.|TRBV19|TRBJ1-1
TGTGCCAGTAGCCCCACAGCAAACACTGAAGCTTTCTTT
CASSPTANTEAFF
>.|.|TRBV7-3|TRBJ1-1
TGTGCCAGCAGGCGCAATGTGAACACTGAAGCTTTCTTT
CASRRNVNTEAFF
>.|.|TRBV2|TRBJ2-5
TGTGCCAGCAGTGAACGGAACAGGGACCAAGAGACCCAGTACTTC
CASSERNRDQETQYF
>.|.|TRBV4-1|TRBJ1-2
TGCGCCAGCAGCCTGAGGGACACTGGGGCCTATGGCTACACCTTC
CASSLRDTGAYGYTF
>.|.|TRBV19|TRBJ1-2
TGTGCCAGTAGTATAGAGGGCAGGGCGAACTATGGCTACACCTTC
CASSIEGRANYGYTF
>.|TRBD2|TRBV5-1|TRBJ2-5
TGCGCCAGCAGCTGGGGCGGGACTAGCGGGGGAGAGACCCAGTACTTC
CASSWGGTSGGETQYF
>.|.|TRBV28|TRBJ2-5
TGTGCCAGCAGTGATCCGGGGGGCAGCACAGAGACCCAGTACTTC
CASSDPGGSTETQYF
>once|TRBD1|TRBV5-5|TRBJ1-6
TGTGCCAGCAGCGAGATAGGGACAGGAAGAGGTTCACCCCTCCACTTT
CASSEIGTGRGSPLHF
>.|.|TRBV9|TRBJ2-6
TGTGCCAGCAGCGTAGCACATTCTGGGGCCAACGTCCTGACTTTC
CASSVAHSGANVLTF
>.|.|TRBV19|TRBJ2-5
TGTGCCAGTAGAAAGCCGGGACAACAAGAGACCCAGTACTTC
CASRKPGQQETQYF
>.|TRBD1|TRBV19|TRBJ2-3
TGTGCCAGTAGTGTTTCCTTAAATCAGGGGGCTGGCACAGATACGCAGTATTTT
CASSVSLNQGAGTDTQYF
>.|TRBD2|TRBV12-5|TRBJ2-1
TGTGCTAGTGGTTTCATTCCCGGGACTACCTACTCCTACAATGAGCAGTTCTTC
CASGFIPGTTYSYNEQFF
>.|.|TRBV6-6|TRBJ2-3
TGTGCCAGCAGTTACATTCGTGCTAGTAGTACAGATACGCAGTATTTT
CASSYIRASSTDTQYF
>.|TRBD2|TRBV2|TRBJ2-1
TGTGCCAGCAGTGAGTTCGGGGGGGCTCAGGGTGAGCAGTTCTTC
CASSEFGGAQGEQFF
>.|TRBD1|TRBV7-8|TRBJ2-7
TGTGCCAGCAGCCGTCGGACAGGGATCAACGAGCAGTACTTC
CASSRRTGINEQYF
>.|TRBD1|TRBV5-6|TRBJ2-7
TGTGCCAGCAGCTTGGGGGACAGGTCCTACGAGCAGTACTTC
CASSLGDRSYEQYF
>.|TRBD1|TRBV9|TRBJ1-1
TGTGCCAGCAGCCCACGACAGGGATGGACTGAAGCTTTCTTT
CASSPRQGWTEAFF
>.|TRBD2|TRBV27|TRBJ2-1
TGTGCCAGCAGTTACCGAGAGGGACTAGCGGGTTTTTACAATGAGCAGTTCTTC
CASSYREGLAGFYNEQFF
>.|.|TRBV12-2|TRBJ1-2
TGTGCAAGTCGCTTGGGCCATACGGGCGGACTCTATGGCTACACCTTC
CASRLGHTGGLYGYTF
>.|TRBD2|TRBV9|TRBJ2-3
TGTGCCAGCACCCCTTTCTCGGGGGGGGCAAAAGATACGCAGTATTTT
CASTPFSGGAKDTQYF
>.|.|TRBV19|TRBJ1-2
TGTGCCAGTAGTATACGGAGCAACTATGGCTACACCTTC
CASSIRSNYGYTF
>.|.|TRBV7-9|TRBJ1-4
TGTGCCAGCGTCCAATTTGGGGGCCAGGGAAGAGAAAAACTGTTTTTT
CASVQFGGQGREKLFF